The present T cell receptor beta chain was sequenced within a study of neurological immune-mediated disorders. One entry per CDR3 protein, called by TCRdb with MiXCR from the 5' RACE reads. The sample has 60,000 to 70,000 distinct CDR3 sequences; roughly 5% are singletons. Libraries used 2 million unsorted PBMCs kept frozen in RNAlater. Germline V gene sequence: CDR1 DFQATT, CDR2 SNEGSKA (reference sequence). The ends were cut back, 3 bases at V and 5 bases at J, with 13 bases in the middle. The CDR3 is 13 residues long. This clonotype was found a few times. The sequenced material came from PBMCs. This receptor was taken from a human donor with multiple sclerosis. The donor label of this sample is uncertain. V and J are TRBV20-1 and TRBJ1-1, with D maybe TRBD1 (5 bases). CDR3 bases: TGCAGTGCTAGTAGGCAGGGTGGTACTGAAGCTTTCTTT. Its protein product is CSASRQGGTEAFF.